Shown below are 22 T cell receptor beta chains from a single sample sequenced in a study of T-cell memory formation after mild COVID-19 (dated by TCRdb to the early 2020s). Libraries were built with 5' RACE. Sequencing instrument: Illumina NovaSeq 6000. TCRdb trimmed the raw reads at Q25, called clones with MiXCR and kept productive beta chains. Merged by CDR3 protein, the rows form single entries marked with the most common genes and DNA. Counted in this sample were some 200,000 distinct CDR3 sequences; 20% to 25% of them appeared once. The ten most abundant clones make up roughly 23% of the sample. Sequencing was done on a sample of PBMCs or a T cell subset sorted from them (not recorded which). These receptors all come from an adult woman who had mild COVID-19 (a few samples of this study predate the infection). The sample titles of this study are shuffled in the database, so cell type and time point are left out; the donor was told from shared clones.

This clonotype was detected a few times. The genes are TRBV29-1 and TRBJ1-4, with D uncertain. Germline V CDR1 and CDR2: SQVTM, ANQGSEA. V was shortened by 4 bases and J by 5 bases, with 11 bases between the two germline ends. The CDR3 loop spans 13 amino acids. In DNA form, the CDR3 reads TGCAGCGTTGTAAGAGCGGAGAATGAAAAACTGTTTTTT. Translating gives CSVVRAENEKLFF.

This clonotype was counted between two and nine times. The chain is built from TRBV6-5 and TRBJ1-2; 9 bases line up with TRBD1. Trimming at V came to 6 bases and at J to 12 bases, leaving 17 bases not matched to a gene. Germline CDR1 is MNHEY and CDR2 is SVGAGI. The CDR3 spans 15 residues. CDR3 bases: TGTGCCAGCAGCCTCACTAGGGATCCGGGACAGGGACACACCTTC. The encoded protein is CASSLTRDPGQGHTF.

The chain carries TRBV30 and TRBJ2-7; 12 positions match TRBD1. This CDR3 is built from 14 residues. Germline loops: CDR1 GTSNPN, CDR2 SVGIG (reference sequence). The J segment lost 7 bases and the V segment lost 3 bases, leaving 7 bases of the junction unmatched. The CDR3: CAWSSGTGGMEQYF. The CDR3 DNA follows: TGTGCCTGGAGCTCCGGGACAGGGGGCATGGAGCAGTACTTC.

In its sample, this clonotype was seen a few times. The chain couples TRBV20-1 to TRBJ2-7, with 8 bases fitting TRBD2. The V gene's germline CDR1 is DFQATT and CDR2 SNEGSKA (reference sequence). This CDR3 contains 13 residues. The V and J ends lost 5 bases and 4 bases, in that order; junction bases with no gene match: 7. CDR3: CSASGRARYEQYF. CDR3 nucleotides: TGCAGTGCTTCCGGGAGGGCCAGGTACGAGCAGTACTTC.

This chain uses TRBV2 with TRBJ2-4; tentatively, D is TRBD2 (5 bases). Germline CDR1 is SNHLY and CDR2 is FYNNEI. V lost 6 bases, J lost 2 bases, and 14 bases lay in between. The CDR3 runs 15 residues. The CDR3: CASRKGTSSKNIQYF. In nucleotides, the CDR3 is TGTGCCAGCAGGAAGGGCACTAGTTCCAAAAACATTCAGTACTTC.

In this sample, this clonotype turned up a few times. The chain combines TRBV2 with TRBJ2-7; D perhaps matches TRBD2 (5 bases). The CDR3 totals 16 residues. The germline V gene has CDR1 SNHLY and CDR2 FYNNEI. V was cut by 0 bases and J by 0 bases, with 12 bases left in between. CDR3 region: CASSEALYRGSYEQYF. The CDR3 region has the DNA TGTGCCAGCAGTGAAGCGCTTTACCGGGGCTCCTACGAGCAGTACTTC.

This clonotype has just a few counts. The genes are TRBV3-1 and TRBJ2-7; D not certain. CDR1 is LGHDT, CDR2 YNNKEL, per germline (reference sequence). Trimming took off 1 base at V and 0 bases at J, with 7 bases between the two ends. This CDR3 contains 14 residues. CDR3: CASSQASLSYEQYF. The CDR3 DNA sequence: TGTGCCAGCAGCCAAGCCAGCCTCTCCTACGAGCAGTACTTC.

In this sample, this clonotype turned up a few times. The chain recombines TRBV4-2 with TRBJ2-1; possible D gene TRBD1, 5 bases. V lost 3 bases to trimming and J lost 2 bases, with 17 bases between them. Germline CDR1 reads LGHNA; CDR2 reads YNFKEQ. The CDR3 loop spans 17 amino acids. In DNA, the CDR3 is TGTGCCAGCAGCCACGTATTAAGTCCAGGGACCTACAATGAGCAGTTCTTC. Its translation is CASSHVLSPGTYNEQFF.

This clonotype occurred many times. The chain has TRBV29-1 and TRBJ2-7; the D gene could be TRBD1 or TRBD2 (5 bases each). Looked up from germline, CDR1 is SQVTM and CDR2 is ANQGSEA. V was cut by 7 bases and J by 2 bases, with 18 bases left in between. This CDR3 spans 14 amino acids. In DNA, the CDR3 is TGCAGCGCTGGGGACGGCGGAACGACCTACGAGCAGTACTTC. Its protein product is CSAGDGGTTYEQYF.

This chain connects TRBV5-8 to TRBJ1-1; D is perhaps TRBD1 (5 bases). Trimming cost V 3 bases and J 0 bases, with 9 bases left between them. This CDR3 region has 14 residues. Germline values: CDR1 SGHTS, CDR2 YDEGEE. This CDR3 is CASSSSGMNTEAFF. The CDR3 DNA sequence: TGTGCCAGCAGCTCCTCAGGGATGAACACTGAAGCTTTCTTT.

This clonotype was detected only a few times. The chain recombines TRBV11-2 with TRBJ2-7; the D call may be TRBD1 or TRBD2 (6 bases each). Germline assignment: CDR1 SGHAT and CDR2 FQNNGV. CDR3 length equals 13 residues. Trimming removed 6 bases from V and 5 bases from J, with 14 bases in between. CDR3 in amino acids: CASRGGRGDEQYF. CDR3 DNA sequence: TGTGCCAGCAGAGGGGGGCGAGGTGACGAGCAGTACTTC.

In this sample, this clonotype turned up a few times. The rearrangement joins TRBV9 to TRBJ2-1, with 9 positions matching TRBD2. The CDR3 spans 14 residues. Germline V gene data show CDR1 as SGDLS and CDR2 as YYNGEE. The V gene end was trimmed by 0 bases and the J gene end by 6 bases; junction bases not matched to a gene: 1. This chain's CDR3 is CASSVGAGGNEQFF. As DNA, the CDR3 is TGTGCCAGCAGCGTAGGAGCGGGAGGCAATGAGCAGTTCTTC. Looking up the rest from reference TRBV9 and TRBJ2-1 gives the full variable domain: DSGVTQTPKHLITATGQRVTLRCSPRSGDLSVYWYQQSLDQGLQFLIQYYNGEERAKGNILERFSAQQFPDLHSELNLSSLELGDSALYFCASSVGAGGNEQFFGPGTRLTVL.

This clonotype occurred a few times. CDR3 sequence: CASSHTGSSYEQYF. As DNA, the CDR3 is TGCGCCAGCAGCCATACCGGGAGCTCCTACGAGCAGTACTTC. This chain connects TRBV4-1 to TRBJ2-7, with D possibly matching TRBD2 (6 bases). Germline V CDR1 and CDR2: MGHRA, YSYEKL. V was cut by 3 bases and J by 0 bases, with 9 bases left in between. The CDR3 length is 14 residues.

V usage is TRBV9 and J usage is TRBJ2-7; perhaps TRBD2 as D (6 bases). The CDR3 has 14 residues. V lost 4 bases, J lost 3 bases, and 14 bases lay in between. Germline CDR1 and CDR2: SGDLS and YYNGEE. DNA for the CDR3: TGTGCCAGCAGCCCTGGGGGGAGAAACTACGAGCAGTACTTC. Translation: CASSPGGRNYEQYF. Filled out from reference TRBV9 and TRBJ2-7, the complete variable domain reads DSGVTQTPKHLITATGQRVTLRCSPRSGDLSVYWYQQSLDQGLQFLIQYYNGEERAKGNILERFSAQQFPDLHSELNLSSLELGDSALYFCASSPGGRNYEQYFGPGTRLTVT.

The gene calls are TRBV7-9 and TRBJ2-7; either TRBD1 or TRBD2 may supply D (5 bases each). Germline loops: CDR1 SEHNR, CDR2 FQNEAQ (reference sequence). V lost 5 bases and J 6 bases, leaving 11 bases between the germline ends. The CDR3 has 12 residues. In DNA form, the CDR3 reads TGTGCCAGCAGCCCGTCTGGGGGCGAGCAGTACTTC. Translating gives CASSPSGGEQYF.

The chain has TRBV12-3 or TRBV12-4 and TRBJ1-1, with TRBD1 as a possible D gene (6 bases). Trimming stripped 3 bases from V and 10 bases from J, with 18 bases between. The CDR3 loop spans 14 amino acids. The CDR3 DNA is TGTGCCAGCAGTTTCCCAGGGGAGGTTGATGGAGCTTTCTTT. Translated, it gives CASSFPGEVDGAFF.

V gene TRBV7-9 combines with J gene TRBJ2-3; D uncertain. The CDR3 has 9 amino acids. V shed 11 bases and J shed 5 bases, with 5 bases lying between them. The germline CDR1 and CDR2 sequences are SEHNR and FQNEAQ (reference sequence). The CDR3 sequence is CAAGDTQYF. As DNA, the CDR3 is TGTGCCGCTGGAGATACGCAGTATTTT. The full variable domain, completed using reference TRBV7-9 and TRBJ2-3, is DTGVSQNPRHKITKRGQNVTFRCDPISEHNRLYWYRQTLGQGPEFLTYFQNEAQLEKSRLLSDRFSAERPKGSFSTLEIQRTEQGDSAMYLCAAGDTQYFGPGTRLTVL.

The count of this clonotype is one. This chain joins TRBV24-1 and TRBJ2-2; D is ambiguous. Per the germline V gene, CDR1 is KGHDR and CDR2 is SFDVKD. The CDR3 extends over 12 amino acids. Trimming stripped 3 bases from V and 6 bases from J, with 4 bases between. This CDR3 is CATSDNPGELFF. CDR3 sequence (DNA): TGTGCCACCAGTGATAATCCCGGGGAGCTGTTTTTT.

CDR3 coding DNA: TGTGCCAGCAGCTTAGGGACTAGCGGGGATACGCAGTATTTT. It is translated as CASSLGTSGDTQYF. The chain combines TRBV7-2 with TRBJ2-3, with 11 bases aligning to TRBD2. Germline V gene sequence: CDR1 SGHTA, CDR2 FQGNSA. Trimming took 1 base from V and 6 from J; bases not matched to a gene: 0. The CDR3 is 14 residues long. The full variable domain, in which reference TRBV7-2 and TRBJ2-3 provide the parts outside the CDR3, is GAGVSQSPSNKVTEKGKDVELRCDPISGHTALYWYRQSLGQGLEFLIYFQGNSAPDKSGLPSDRFSAERTGGSVSTLTIQRTQQEDSAVYLCASSLGTSGDTQYFGPGTRLTVL.

DNA for the CDR3: TGCGCCAGCAGGCAGACTAGCTCAGCCTCCTACAATGAGCAGTTCTTC. It translates to CASRQTSSASYNEQFF. The chain is built from TRBV5-1 and TRBJ2-1; 7 positions match TRBD2. CDR1 and CDR2 (germline): SGHRS, YFSETQ. V trimming: 5 bases; J trimming: 0 bases; junction bases outside the gene matches: 8. The CDR3 has 16 residues.

The chain has TRBV6-5 and TRBJ2-7, with a possible D match to TRBD2 (6 bases). V was shortened by 5 bases and J by 4 bases, with 24 bases between the two germline ends. The CDR3 covers 17 residues. Germline assignment: CDR1 MNHEY and CDR2 SVGAGI. This chain's CDR3 is CASSVLARAEGGYEQYF. In DNA form, the CDR3 reads TGTGCCAGCAGTGTCCTCGCCAGGGCTGAAGGAGGGTACGAGCAGTACTTC.

This chain links TRBV12-3 or TRBV12-4 with TRBJ1-5; D remains unclear. The ends were cut back, 6 bases at V and 2 bases at J, with 11 bases in the middle. The CDR3 contains 14 residues. The CDR3 spells CASSRTRGNQPQHF. The CDR3 coding sequence is TGTGCCAGCAGCCGAACACGGGGCAATCAGCCCCAGCATTTT.